These T cell receptor beta chains were read from a single sample in a study of shared clonotypes between healthy human individuals. Produced via immunoSEQ multiplex PCR; TCRdb's table is partial and in-frame only. This table holds about 320,000 clones, around 86% found once. The sequenced sample was memory CD8+ T cells sorted from blood. The origin of the receptors is a man aged 18 to 29 in good health. The CDR3 runs from the conserved cysteine through the conserved F or W. Fields, in order: J gene, V gene, D gene, clone size, CDR3 DNA, CDR3 protein. D genes are given only for firm matches. Some rows have no size entry. The others give once, few or many, or a class for an expanded clone.

>TRBJ1-2|TRBV7-9|NA|NA
TGTGCCAGCAGCTTAGCTAACTATGGCTACACCTTC
CASSLANYGYTF
>TRBJ2-7|TRBV19|NA|NA
TGTGCCAGTAGTTCACCGGCAGGGTCGTACGAGCAGTACTTC
CASSSPAGSYEQYF
>TRBJ1-5|TRBV5-1|NA|NA
TGCGCCAGCTTCAAGAATCAGCCCCAGCATTTT
CASFKNQPQHF
>TRBJ2-2|TRBV4-1|NA|NA
TGCGCCAGCAGCCGCCAAGGGGCGAGTGACACCGGGGAGCTGTTTTTT
CASSRQGASDTGELFF
>TRBJ2-1|TRBV27|NA|NA
TGTGCCAGCAGCTTTTTACCGGGGACCCACAATGAGCAGTTCTTC
CASSFLPGTHNEQFF
>TRBJ2-1|TRBV7-9|TRBD1|once
TGTGCCAGCAGCTTAGCGCTGGGACAGGGGTTCTACAATGAGCAGTTCTTC
CASSLALGQGFYNEQFF
>TRBJ2-1|TRBV13|NA|NA
TGTGCCAGCAGCTTAGAGAGAGACAATGAGCAGTTCTTC
CASSLERDNEQFF
>TRBJ2-2|TRBV27|NA|NA
TGTGCCAGCAGTCCCCCTACGTGGTCCGGGGAGCTGTTTTTT
CASSPPTWSGELFF
>TRBJ2-1|TRBV5-1|TRBD1|NA
TGCGCCAGCAGCTTACAGGGGGAAGTGGACAATGAGCAGTTCTTC
CASSLQGEVDNEQFF
>TRBJ2-7|TRBV4-3|NA|NA
TGCGCCAGCAGCCAAGATCCGGGTCAAGACTACGAGCAGTACTTC
CASSQDPGQDYEQYF
>TRBJ2-3|TRBV14|NA|NA
TGTGCCAGCAGCCACCATACTAGCTACCCCCGCACAGATACGCAGTATTTT
CASSHHTSYPRTDTQYF
>TRBJ2-5|TRBV4-3|NA|NA
TGCGCCAGCAGCCAAGTGAACAGGGACCGGACCCAGTACTTC
CASSQVNRDRTQYF
>TRBJ2-5|TRBV9|TRBD2|NA
TGTGCCAGCAGCGCTTGGCCGGGACTAGCCGCGTTCGGGACCCACTTC
CASSAWPGLAAFGTHF
>TRBJ2-7|TRBV6-1|NA|NA
TGTGCCAGCATAAGGCGAGGGGCCCTGGGTAGTCGGCAGTACTTC
CASIRRGALGSRQYF
>TRBJ2-1|TRBV7-9|NA|NA
TGTGCCAGCAGCTTGAAGGGGAGCCCCTACAATGAGCAGTTCTTC
CASSLKGSPYNEQFF
>TRBJ2-7|TRBV30|TRBD2|NA
TGTGCCTCCGATATAGGGGAGCGGGGCTCCTACGAGCAGTACTTC
CASDIGERGSYEQYF
>TRBJ2-1|TRBV5-1|NA|NA
TGCGCCAGCAGCTCCGGGAGAAGGGTGTACAATGAGCAGTTCTTC
CASSSGRRVYNEQFF
>TRBJ2-7|TRBV5-1|TRBD1|NA
TGCGCCAGCAGCTTACCGGGACAGAGCTACGAGCAGTACTTC
CASSLPGQSYEQYF
>TRBJ2-3|TRBV2|NA|NA
TGTGCCAGCAGTGATCTGGCCCAGTATTTT
CASSDLAQYF
>TRBJ2-7|TRBV27|NA|NA
TGTGCCAGCAGTTTATCGGAGGGGTACGAGCAGTACTTC
CASSLSEGYEQYF
>TRBJ2-1|TRBV11-2|TRBD2|NA
TGTGCCAGCAGCTTCGGACTAGCGGGAGCCTCGTATGAGCAGTTCTTC
CASSFGLAGASYEQFF
>TRBJ2-5|TRBV9|NA|NA
TGTGCCAGCAGCGTATGGGGTCAAGAGACCCAGTACTTC
CASSVWGQETQYF
>TRBJ1-5|TRBV6-1|NA|NA
TGTGCCAGCAGTGAAGATGGCAATCAGCCCCAGCATTTT
CASSEDGNQPQHF
>TRBJ2-1|TRBV7-9|NA|NA
TGTGCCAGCAGCCTACCACTGAGCTCCTACAATGAGCAGTTCTTC
CASSLPLSSYNEQFF
>TRBJ1-1|TRBV6-6|TRBD1|NA
TGTGCCAGCAGTTTGGGACAGGGAACTGAAGCTTTCTTT
CASSLGQGTEAFF
>TRBJ1-2|TRBV5-1|TRBD1|once
TGCGCCAGCAGCCGAAGCCGGGACAGGGTCGATGGCTACACCTTC
CASSRSRDRVDGYTF
>TRBJ2-1|TRBV27|NA|NA
TGTGCCAGCAGTTTTTTACCATTCGGGGGGCCGGACAATGAGCAGTTCTTC
CASSFLPFGGPDNEQFF
>TRBJ2-2|TRBV14|NA|NA
TGTGCCAGCAGCCAATTCCCGACCGGGGAGCTGTTTTTT
CASSQFPTGELFF
>TRBJ2-7|TRBV27|NA|NA
TGTGCCAGCAGTTATCACAAGAGCTCCTACGAGCAGTACTTC
CASSYHKSSYEQYF
>TRBJ2-7|TRBV19|NA|NA
TGTGCCAGTAGTATCTCTCCGACAGGATCCTACGAGCAGTACTTC
CASSISPTGSYEQYF
>TRBJ1-5|TRBV7-9|NA|NA
TGTGCCAGCAGCCAGGACGTGTGGGCTAATGAGCCCCAGCATTTT
CASSQDVWANEPQHF
>TRBJ1-5|TRBV19|TRBD1|NA
TGTGCCAGTACCGAGGGACAGGGATACCAGCCCCAGCATTTT
CASTEGQGYQPQHF
>TRBJ2-2|TRBV10-1|NA|NA
TGCGCCAGCAGTGAGTCCGTTGCCGGGGAGCTGTTTTTT
CASSESVAGELFF
>TRBJ2-7|TRBV7-9|NA|once
TGTGCCAGCAGCTTAGGGGGGGTCTCCTACGAGCAGTACTTC
CASSLGGVSYEQYF
>TRBJ2-1|TRBV4-1|TRBD2|NA
TGCGCCAGCAGCCCTTTGATAGCGGGAGGTTACAATGAGCAGTTCTTC
CASSPLIAGGYNEQFF
>TRBJ1-2|TRBV7-8|NA|NA
TGTGCCAGCAGCTCCATATTTGGAAGCTATGGCTACACCTTC
CASSSIFGSYGYTF
>TRBJ2-5|TRBV9|NA|NA
TGTGCCAGCAGCGCGCCAAACCAAGAGACCCAGTACTTC
CASSAPNQETQYF
>TRBJ1-2|TRBV5-4|TRBD1|NA
TGTGCCAGCAGCGAGGGACAGGGTGGTAACTATGGCTACACCTTC
CASSEGQGGNYGYTF
>TRBJ2-1|TRBV27|NA|NA
TGTGCCAGCACCCGGGTGGTAGCGGAGGGCCCATACAATGAGCAGTTCTTC
CASTRVVAEGPYNEQFF
>TRBJ1-2|TRBV7-9|TRBD1|NA
TGTGCCAGCAGCTTAGATAGGACAGGGGTGTTCTATGGCTACACCTTC
CASSLDRTGVFYGYTF
>TRBJ1-4|TRBV4-1|NA|NA
TGCGCCAGCAGCCTTTGGCCCCCGGTCGGACGTCGGGCAACTAATGAAAAACTGTTTTTT
CASSLWPPVGRRATNEKLFF
>TRBJ2-7|TRBV28|TRBD1|many
TGTGCCAGCAGTCCCAGGGACAGGGGCTACGAGCAGTACTTC
CASSPRDRGYEQYF
>TRBJ2-1|TRBV6-6|TRBD2|NA
TGTGCCAGCAGTTCAAGAGCGGGAGAAAGGAATGAGCAGTTCTTC
CASSSRAGERNEQFF
>TRBJ1-1|TRBV30|NA|NA
TGTGCCTGGGCCATAGGGGGGCCGACTGAAGCTTTCTTT
CAWAIGGPTEAFF
>TRBJ1-2|TRBV7-9|NA|NA
TGTGCCAGCAGCTTATTTCCAGGTTCGGGCGATAACTATGGCTACACCTTC
CASSLFPGSGDNYGYTF